These 14 T cell receptor beta chains originate from one sample sequenced in a study of T cell changes during pregnancy in multiple sclerosis. Data came from immunoSEQ multiplex PCR; TCRdb stores just in-frame clones and leaves some out. The repertoire holds just under 50,000 clones, with 91% as singletons. Sequenced material: CD8+ T cells from peripheral blood mononuclear cells, taken after pregnancy. These receptors were taken from a female donor with multiple sclerosis, enrolled in a pregnancy study.

J is TRBJ1-1 and V is TRBV9; D is unclear. The CDR3 sequence is 13 residues long. Deletions cut 0 bases from V and 2 bases from J, with 5 bases between. From germline, CDR1 is SGDLS and CDR2 YYNGEE. The CDR3 sequence: CASSVAFNTEAFF. CDR3 DNA sequence: TGTGCCAGCAGCGTAGCCTTTAACACTGAAGCTTTCTTT.

The V gene is TRBV7-9, the J gene TRBJ2-7, with TRBD2 identical over 7 bases. Germline V gives CDR1 SEHNR, CDR2 FQNEAQ (reference sequence). V lost 7 bases, J lost 6 bases, and 9 bases stayed unmatched. The CDR3 is 13 residues long. CDR3 in amino acids: CASKAPGTIEQYF. DNA for the CDR3: TGTGCCAGCAAAGCACCGGGGACTATCGAGCAGTACTTC. The full variable domain, rest sourced from reference TRBV7-9 and TRBJ2-7, is DTGVSQNPRHKITKRGQNVTFRCDPISEHNRLYWYRQTLGQGPEFLTYFQNEAQLEKSRLLSDRFSAERPKGSFSTLEIQRTEQGDSAMYLCASKAPGTIEQYFGPGTRLTVT.

This clone has a handful of counts. The J gene is TRBJ2-7, the V gene TRBV2; D uncertain. Germline assignment: CDR1 SNHLY and CDR2 FYNNEI. V was clipped by 7 bases and J by 3 bases, with 16 bases between them. The CDR3 is 14 amino acids. The CDR3 DNA is TGTGCCAGCATGGTGGTCAACAGTGGCTACGAGCAGTACTTC. Protein sequence: CASMVVNSGYEQYF.

The J gene is TRBJ2-6, the V gene TRBV9; perhaps TRBD2 as D (6 bases). V was pared by 5 bases and J by 4 bases, with 10 bases between. Germline assignment: CDR1 SGDLS and CDR2 YYNGEE. This CDR3 has 14 amino acids. The CDR3 nucleotides read TGTGCCAGCAGTGGAGGGTTCGGGGCCAACGTCCTGACTTTC. It codes for CASSGGFGANVLTF.

The chain uses TRBV18 and TRBJ2-5; D gene uncertain. The CDR3 consists of 12 residues. Trimming shortened V by 2 bases and J by 5 bases, and 6 bases separated the two germline ends. Germline CDR1 KGHSH, CDR2 LQKENI. As DNA, the CDR3 is TGTGCCAGCTCACCAGTTCAGGAGACCCAGTACTTC. The encoded protein is CASSPVQETQYF.

The chain has TRBV11-2 and TRBJ2-7, with 9 positions matching TRBD1. Trimming at V came to 1 base and at J to 4 bases, leaving 8 bases not matched to a gene. The germline V gene has CDR1 SGHAT and CDR2 FQNNGV. The CDR3 has 16 amino acids. Written as DNA, the CDR3 is TGTGCCAGCAGCTTAGCGACAGGGGGGGTACCTTACGAGCAGTACTTC. Translating it yields CASSLATGGVPYEQYF.

The rearrangement links TRBV5-6 to TRBJ2-5; the match to TRBD2 covers 12 bases. This CDR3 region has 15 residues. Germline trimming cut 5 bases from V and 2 bases from J; bases unmatched to any gene: 4. CDR1 is SGHDT, CDR2 YYEEEE, per germline. The DNA of the CDR3 is TGTGCCAGCAGATTACTAGCGGGGGGTCAAGAGACCCAGTACTTC. This encodes CASRLLAGGQETQYF.

This clone was seen once. The chain uses TRBV18 and TRBJ2-2, with TRBD1 identical over 7 bases. CDR3 length: 17 amino acids. V lost 6 bases and J lost 3; bases outside the gene matches: 13. CDR1 and CDR2 from the germline V gene are KGHSH and LQKENI. Written as DNA, the CDR3 is TGTGCCAGCTCTAGGGCCGACAGGGACCTTTACACCGGGGAGCTGTTTTTT. Translation: CASSRADRDLYTGELFF.

The gene calls are TRBV6-4 and TRBJ1-2; D ambiguous. CDR3 size: 14 residues. V lost 0 bases and J lost 1, with 6 bases in between. From germline, CDR1 is MRHNA and CDR2 SNTAGT. The CDR3 nucleotides are TGTGCCAGCAGTGACTCGCAGTTTAACTATGGCTACACCTTC. Translated: CASSDSQFNYGYTF.

V gene TRBV19 combines with J gene TRBJ1-6; 7 bases are shared with TRBD1. Looked up from germline, CDR1 is LNHDA and CDR2 is SQIVND (reference sequence). The V segment lost 4 bases and the J segment 6 bases; nucleotides outside the gene matches: 6. The CDR3 is made up of 15 amino acids. CDR3 amino acids: CASSSLTGVNSPLHF. The DNA for the CDR3 is TGTGCCAGTAGTAGTCTTACAGGGGTTAATTCACCCCTCCACTTT.

The rearrangement uses TRBV27 and TRBJ2-7; the D gene is possibly TRBD2 (5 bases). The V gene's germline CDR1 is MNHEY and CDR2 SMNVEV (reference sequence). The ends were cut back, 2 bases at V and 5 bases at J, with 13 bases in the middle. The CDR3 spans 14 residues. CDR3 protein: CASSLMSASHEQYF. The CDR3 DNA sequence: TGTGCCAGCAGTTTAATGTCGGCTAGCCACGAGCAGTACTTC.

The rearrangement uses TRBV29-1 and TRBJ1-2; possibly TRBD1 for D (5 bases). Germline values: CDR1 SQVTM, CDR2 ANQGSEA. The CDR3 has 12 amino acids. V was shortened by 7 bases and J by 3 bases, with 12 bases between the two germline ends. The CDR3 DNA reads as TGCAGCGCCCCTCAGGGTGACTATGGCTACACCTTC. It specifies CSAPQGDYGYTF.

The V call is TRBV7-9, the J call TRBJ1-2; D might be TRBD1 (6 bases). Germline loops: CDR1 SEHNR, CDR2 FQNEAQ (reference sequence). V was pared by 3 bases and J by 4 bases, with 9 bases between. The CDR3 has 13 residues. CDR3 coding DNA: TGTGCCAGCAGCTTTTCAGGGGTCTATGGCTACACCTTC. This encodes CASSFSGVYGYTF.

The chain joins TRBV6-6 to TRBJ2-2; possible D gene TRBD1, 6 bases. V dropped 7 bases and J dropped 7 bases, with 10 bases sitting between them. CDR1 MNHNY and CDR2 SVGAGI come from the germline V gene (reference sequence). The CDR3 loop spans 12 amino acids. In DNA form, the CDR3 reads TGTGCCAGCACCCACAGGGACGGGGAGCTGTTTTTT. This codes for CASTHRDGELFF.